This TCR beta chain was found in a study of blood T cell repertoires in COVID-19. In the original processing: Amplification with reference gene primers provided the estimates of nucleated cell counts. Some clones are missing from TCRdb's copy, which holds only in-frame ones; the method was immunoSEQ multiplex PCR. V, J and clone size were drawn from that table, and D and trimming were deduced from the DNA. The sample includes under 140,000 clones, just over 75% of them seen just once. V was pared by 5 bases and J by 0 bases, with 11 bases between. The CDR3 has 14 residues. Germline V gene sequence: CDR1 SEHNR, CDR2 FQNEAQ (reference sequence).

The specimen was peripheral blood. The chain combines TRBV7-9 with TRBJ2-7; tentatively, D is TRBD1 (5 bases). This clonotype was obtained from a woman over 75 with acute or convalescent COVID-19. CDR3 nucleotide sequence: TGTGCCAGCAGCCCATCCCAGGGCTCCTACGAGCAGTACTTC. It codes for CASSPSQGSYEQYF.